The rows below give T cell receptor beta chains drawn from one sample of a study of shared clonotypes between healthy human individuals. The method was immunoSEQ multiplex PCR; TCRdb's version includes in-frame clones alone and lacks a portion of them. The sample gives about 2.4 million clones, approximately 93% of which show up once; 0.36% is in the top ten. The sample consisted of naive CD4+ T cells from PBMCs. These receptors all stem from a young man in good health. Some clones in this sample may be carry-over from other donors' samples. Both conserved end residues are part of each CDR3. D genes are given only for firm matches. A clone size is listed for some rows: how often the clone was seen (once, few, many), or a class if it is expanded.

J	D	size	V	DNA	CDR3
TRBJ2-3	TRBD2	-	TRBV19	TGTGCCAGTAGACAACAGGCTAGCGGGAGGGCAGATACGCAGTATTTT	CASRQQASGRADTQYF
TRBJ1-5	-	-	TRBV19	TGTGCCAGTAGGAGTACAGGTGGCCATCAGCCCCAGCATTTT	CASRSTGGHQPQHF
TRBJ1-2	TRBD1	-	TRBV6-1	TGTGCCAGCAGTGCGGACAGGGTAGGGTATGGCTACACCTTC	CASSADRVGYGYTF
TRBJ1-5	-	-	TRBV19	TGTGCCAGTAGTATGGGAGGGGTTAGATATCAGCCCCAGCATTTT	CASSMGGVRYQPQHF
TRBJ1-1	-	-	TRBV28	TGTGCCAGCAGACTCACAGGGTTGGCCACTGAAGCTTTCTTT	CASRLTGLATEAFF
TRBJ1-5	TRBD1	-	TRBV30	TGTGCCTGGAGTGGCCAGGGGGGTGTTCAGCCCCAGCATTTT	CAWSGQGGVQPQHF
TRBJ1-1	-	-	TRBV7-2	TGTGCCAGCAGCCCTAGGTCCAGAGGGAACACTGAAGCTTTCTTT	CASSPRSRGNTEAFF
TRBJ2-7	TRBD2	-	TRBV9	TGTGCCAGCAGCCCGCGGACTAGCGGGAGCTACGAGCAGTACTTC	CASSPRTSGSYEQYF
TRBJ1-5	-	-	TRBV5-1	TGCGCCAGCAGCGCGGGACCCCCGGACCCCCAGCATTTT	CASSAGPPDPQHF
TRBJ2-7	-	-	TRBV27	TGTGCCAGCAGTTTAAGGGACCCACGTAAATTGAGCAGCGCTAGCTCCTACGAGCAGTACTTC	CASSLRDPRKLSSASSYEQYF
TRBJ2-7	-	-	TRBV5-4	TGTGCCAGCAGCTATCGGGGTAGCGGAGACTACGAGCAGTACTTC	CASSYRGSGDYEQYF
TRBJ2-7	-	-	TRBV27	TGTGCCAGCCAAAGCTGGGACGGCATCTACGAGCAGTACTTC	CASQSWDGIYEQYF
TRBJ2-5	TRBD1	-	TRBV10-3	TGTGCCATCAACGACAGGGGAGAGCAAGAGACCCAGTACTTC	CAINDRGEQETQYF
TRBJ1-2	-	-	TRBV15	TGTGCCACCGCGGCGGCAAACTATGGCTACACCTTC	CATAAANYGYTF
TRBJ2-5	-	-	TRBV2	TGTGCCAGCAGTGAGACCGGGGTCAATCAGGAGACCCAGTACTTC	CASSETGVNQETQYF
TRBJ2-7	-	once	TRBV5-4	TGTGCCAGCAGCTTGGGGACACCTCGGAGGTCCTACGAGCAGTACTTC	CASSLGTPRRSYEQYF
TRBJ2-1	-	-	TRBV7-2	TGTGCCAGCAGCCCGCGGCGAAGTTCGTACAATGAGCAGTTCTTC	CASSPRRSSYNEQFF
TRBJ2-7	-	-	TRBV28	TGTGCCAGCAGTTTTGCGAACCGGCAGTACTTC	CASSFANRQYF
TRBJ1-3	TRBD1	-	TRBV9	TGTGCCAGCAGCGGGCGATCAACAGGGGGCGCGAGTCCCATATATTTT	CASSGRSTGGASPIYF
TRBJ1-1	TRBD1	-	TRBV11-2	TGTGCCAGCAGCTCCATCGGACAGGATGATCGGGCTTTCTTT	CASSSIGQDDRAFF
TRBJ2-7	TRBD2	-	TRBV30	TGTGCCTGGAGTAGGATAGCGGGAGAAGACGAGCAGTACTTC	CAWSRIAGEDEQYF
TRBJ2-1	-	-	TRBV28	TGTGCCAGCACCGGGATGGGAAATAGGAATGAGCAGTTCTTC	CASTGMGNRNEQFF
TRBJ2-5	-	-	TRBV2	TGTGCCAGCACCGGGGAGGCCGGGGAGACCCAGTACTTC	CASTGEAGETQYF
TRBJ2-6	-	-	TRBV19	TGTGCCAGTAGTCCTCGGGACGGATTATCTGGGGCCAACGTCCTGACTTTC	CASSPRDGLSGANVLTF
TRBJ1-6	-	-	TRBV28	TGTGCCAGCAACTCGGGGGGTTATAATTCACCCCTCCACTTT	CASNSGGYNSPLHF
TRBJ2-3	-	-	TRBV28	TGTGCCAGCAGTTTAGACCCCACAGATACGCAGTATTTT	CASSLDPTDTQYF
TRBJ2-5	-	-	TRBV29-1	TGCAGCGCGCTAAACCGGGACCAAGAGACCCAGTACTTC	CSALNRDQETQYF
TRBJ2-7	-	-	TRBV5-4	TGTGCCAGCAGTCCTCGCGGTGGGGCGCGATCCCACGAGCAGTACTTC	CASSPRGGARSHEQYF
TRBJ2-3	TRBD2	-	TRBV27	TGTGCCAGCAGTTCCTTAGCGGGAGGGGGGGATACGCAGTATTTT	CASSSLAGGGDTQYF
TRBJ1-1	-	-	TRBV20-1	TGCAGTGATCGAGGCACTGAAGCTTTCTTT	CSDRGTEAFF
TRBJ2-3	-	-	TRBV5-1	TGCGCCAGCAGCTTGATTCCATCTGGGGATACGCAGTATTTT	CASSLIPSGDTQYF
TRBJ2-3	TRBD1	-	TRBV23-1	TGCGCCAGCAGTCAATCGGGGACAGACACAGATACGCAGTATTTT	CASSQSGTDTDTQYF
TRBJ2-2	TRBD2	-	TRBV2	TGTGCCAGCAGGCAAACTAGCGGGAGGGACACCGGGGAGCTGTTTTTT	CASRQTSGRDTGELFF
TRBJ2-3	TRBD2	-	TRBV4-1	TGCGCCAGCAGCTTCGTACTAGCGGGAGGCACAGATACGCAGTATTTT	CASSFVLAGGTDTQYF
TRBJ1-1	-	few	TRBV18	TGTGCCAGCTCATTACAAGGGGGAGAGAACACTGAAGCTTTCTTT	CASSLQGGENTEAFF
TRBJ2-3	TRBD2	-	TRBV15	TGTGCCACCAGCAGATCCTGGACTAGCGGGAGTACAGATACGCAGTATTTT	CATSRSWTSGSTDTQYF
TRBJ2-3	TRBD1	-	TRBV11-3	TGTGCCAGCAGCCCGACAGGGCCAGATACGCAGTATTTT	CASSPTGPDTQYF